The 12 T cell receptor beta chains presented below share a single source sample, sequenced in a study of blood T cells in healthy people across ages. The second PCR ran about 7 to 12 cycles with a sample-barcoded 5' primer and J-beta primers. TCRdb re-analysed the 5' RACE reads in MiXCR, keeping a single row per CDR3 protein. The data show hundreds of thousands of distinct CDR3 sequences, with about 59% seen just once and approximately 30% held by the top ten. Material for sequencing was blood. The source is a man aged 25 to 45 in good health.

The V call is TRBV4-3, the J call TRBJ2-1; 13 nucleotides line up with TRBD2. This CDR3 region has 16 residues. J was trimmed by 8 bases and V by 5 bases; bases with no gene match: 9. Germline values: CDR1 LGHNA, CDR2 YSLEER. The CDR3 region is CASSYTSGGAPHEQFF. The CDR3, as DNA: TGCGCCAGCAGCTATACTAGCGGGGGGGCCCCTCATGAGCAGTTCTTC.

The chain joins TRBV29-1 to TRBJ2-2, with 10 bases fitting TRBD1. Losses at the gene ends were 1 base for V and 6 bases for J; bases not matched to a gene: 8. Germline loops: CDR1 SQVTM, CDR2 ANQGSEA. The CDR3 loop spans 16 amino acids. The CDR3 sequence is CSVEGGTGDRSGELFF. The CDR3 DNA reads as TGCAGCGTTGAAGGCGGGACAGGGGATCGATCCGGGGAGCTGTTTTTT.

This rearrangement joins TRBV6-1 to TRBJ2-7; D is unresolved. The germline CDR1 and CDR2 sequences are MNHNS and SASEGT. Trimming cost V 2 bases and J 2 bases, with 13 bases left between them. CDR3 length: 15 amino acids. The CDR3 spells CASSEPKFNTYEQYF. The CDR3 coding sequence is TGTGCCAGCAGTGAACCTAAGTTTAACACCTACGAGCAGTACTTC.

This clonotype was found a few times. CDR3 nucleotides: TGTGCCAGCAGCTTAGAAGGACAGGGGTACCAAGAGACCCAGTACTTC. This codes for CASSLEGQGYQETQYF. The chain joins TRBV11-2 to TRBJ2-5, with 9 bases that match TRBD1. From germline, CDR1 is SGHAT and CDR2 FQNNGV. The J segment lost 0 bases and the V segment lost 0 bases, leaving 2 bases of the junction unmatched. The CDR3 is made up of 16 amino acids.

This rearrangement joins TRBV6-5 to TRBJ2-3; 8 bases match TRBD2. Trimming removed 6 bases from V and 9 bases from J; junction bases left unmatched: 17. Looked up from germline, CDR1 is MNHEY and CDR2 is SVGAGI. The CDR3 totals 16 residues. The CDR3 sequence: CASSSVAGRPFPTQYF. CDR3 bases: TGTGCCAGCAGCTCCGTAGCGGGGCGCCCTTTCCCGACGCAGTATTTT.

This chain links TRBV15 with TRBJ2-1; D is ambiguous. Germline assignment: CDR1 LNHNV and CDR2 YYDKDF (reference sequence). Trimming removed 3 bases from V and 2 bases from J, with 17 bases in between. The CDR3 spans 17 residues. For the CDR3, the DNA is TGTGCCACCAGCAGGCCAGGATGGGATTCGCCCTACAATGAGCAGTTCTTC. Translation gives CATSRPGWDSPYNEQFF.

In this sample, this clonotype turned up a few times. The CDR3 coding sequence is TGCAGCGTTGTGATTCATAACGAGCAGTACTTC. Encoded protein: CSVVIHNEQYF. This chain links TRBV29-1 with TRBJ2-7; D is uncertain. V shed 4 bases and J shed 5 bases, with 9 bases lying between them. The CDR3 spans 11 residues. The germline gives CDR1 SQVTM, CDR2 ANQGSEA.

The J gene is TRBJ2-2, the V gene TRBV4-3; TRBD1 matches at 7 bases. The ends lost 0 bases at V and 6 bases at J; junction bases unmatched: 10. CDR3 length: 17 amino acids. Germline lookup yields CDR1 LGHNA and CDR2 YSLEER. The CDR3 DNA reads TGCGCCAGCAGCCAAGAGAGGGCAGGGGGTTTATCCGGGGAGCTGTTTTTT. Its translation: CASSQERAGGLSGELFF.

CDR3 DNA sequence: TGCAGTGCTAGAGATCACAGAAGTCTTGAAAAACTGTTTTTT. Translated, it gives CSARDHRSLEKLFF. The chain couples TRBV20-1 to TRBJ1-4; D unresolved. Looked up from germline, CDR1 is DFQATT and CDR2 is SNEGSKA (reference sequence). V lost 0 bases, J lost 7 bases, and 12 bases lay in between. This CDR3 region has 14 residues.

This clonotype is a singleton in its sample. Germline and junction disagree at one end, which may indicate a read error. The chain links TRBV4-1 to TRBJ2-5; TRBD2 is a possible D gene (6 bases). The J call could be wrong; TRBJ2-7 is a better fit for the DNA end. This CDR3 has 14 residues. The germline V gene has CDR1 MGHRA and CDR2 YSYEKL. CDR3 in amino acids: CTSSQNAGPYEQYF. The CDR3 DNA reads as TGCACCAGCAGCCAAAACGCGGGGCCTTACGAGCAGTACTTC.

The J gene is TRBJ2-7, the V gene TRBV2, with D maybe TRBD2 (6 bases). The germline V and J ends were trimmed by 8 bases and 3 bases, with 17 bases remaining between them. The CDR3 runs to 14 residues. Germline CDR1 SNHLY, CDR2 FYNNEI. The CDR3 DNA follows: TGTGCCAGCTCACGGGGGACGGAGCTCTACGAGCAGTACTTC. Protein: CASSRGTELYEQYF. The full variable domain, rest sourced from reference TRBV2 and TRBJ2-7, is EPEVTQTPSHQVTQMGQEVILRCVPISNHLYFYWYRQILGQKVEFLVSFYNNEISEKSEIFDDQFSVERPDGSNFTLKIRSTKLEDSAMYFCASSRGTELYEQYFGPGTRLTVT.

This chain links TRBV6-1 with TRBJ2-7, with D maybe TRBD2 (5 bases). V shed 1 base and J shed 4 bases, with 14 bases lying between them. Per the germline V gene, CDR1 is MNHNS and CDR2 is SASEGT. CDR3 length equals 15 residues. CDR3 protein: CASSEVRELVYEQYF. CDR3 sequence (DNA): TGTGCCAGCAGTGAAGTCCGGGAACTGGTTTACGAGCAGTACTTC.